One and the same sample provided the 7 T cell receptor beta chains below, sequenced in a study of radiation and T cells in renal cell carcinoma. Generated by immunoSEQ multiplex PCR, the TCRdb table keeps only in-frame clones and is missing some. The sample lists more than 9,500 clones; over 60% were seen once. Treatment in this sample: treatment-naive control, cytoreductive nephrectomy. The material was tumor tissue, obtained from a patient whose treatment was nephrectomy without radiotherapy. All receptors derive from a woman aged 80 or over with renal cell carcinoma.

This chain connects TRBV4-1 to TRBJ2-3; no clear D. Germline CDR1 reads MGHRA; CDR2 reads YSYEKL. Trimming took off 1 base at V and 6 bases at J, with 11 bases between the two ends. The CDR3 contains 14 residues. The CDR3 sequence: CASSQVGVTDTQYF. CDR3 coding DNA: TGCGCCAGCAGCCAAGTTGGAGTAACGGATACGCAGTATTTT.

This clone is categorized as large. The chain has TRBV27 and TRBJ1-5; the D is unclear. CDR3 length equals 17 residues. V gave up 5 bases and J gave up 5 bases, with 22 bases separating them. Germline loops: CDR1 MNHEY, CDR2 SMNVEV (reference sequence). The CDR3 DNA sequence: TGTGCCAGCAGTCCGAATTTTGCGATCAGGAGTGATCAGCCCCAGCATTTT. The encoded protein is CASSPNFAIRSDQPQHF.

This clone was counted a few times. The chain employs TRBV7-9 and TRBJ2-7; tentative D call: TRBD1 (6 bases). The V end was cut by 1 base, the J end by 4 bases, with 11 bases between. The CDR3 length is 14 residues. Germline V gene sequence: CDR1 SEHNR, CDR2 FQNEAQ (reference sequence). The CDR3, as DNA: TGTGCCAGCAGCTTAGGCACAGGGTCATACGAGCAGTACTTC. It yields the protein CASSLGTGSYEQYF.

The chain employs TRBV11-1 and TRBJ1-1; D remains ambiguous. Germline V CDR1 and CDR2: SGHAT, FQDESV (reference sequence). V shed 3 bases and J shed 5 bases, with 13 bases lying between them. The length of the CDR3 is 14 residues. CDR3 residues: CASSFGSIGTEAFF. CDR3 nucleotide sequence: TGTGCCAGCAGCTTTGGATCAATAGGAACTGAAGCTTTCTTT. The complete variable domain, with remaining parts taken from reference TRBV11-1 and TRBJ1-1, reads EAEVAQSPRYKITEKSQAVAFWCDPISGHATLYWYRQILGQGPELLVQFQDESVVDDSQLPKDRFSAERLKGVDSTLKIQPAELGDSAMYLCASSFGSIGTEAFFGQGTRLTVV.

The sample holds a few counts of this clone. The CDR3, as DNA: TGTGCCAGCAGCCGGACAGGGGGCTATGGCTACACCTTC. Its protein product is CASSRTGGYGYTF. The rearrangement links TRBV13 to TRBJ1-2; 10 nucleotides line up with TRBD1. Germline lookup yields CDR1 PRHDT and CDR2 FYEKMQ (reference sequence). Trimming cost V 5 bases and J 4 bases; bases outside gene matches: 1. CDR3 size: 13 residues.

For the CDR3, the DNA is TGTGCCAGCAGCTCGCCTAATGAGCAGTTCTTC. Translating it yields CASSSPNEQFF. V usage is TRBV7-8 and J usage is TRBJ2-1; no clear D gene. This CDR3 comprises 11 residues. Germline CDR1 SGHVS, CDR2 FQNEAQ. The V gene lost 4 bases and the J gene lost 7 bases, with 5 bases spanning the gap. Drawing the rest from reference TRBV7-8 and TRBJ2-1, the complete variable domain is GAGVSQSPRYKVAKRGQDVALRCDPISGHVSLFWYQQALGQGPEFLTYFQNEAQLDKSGLPSDRFFAERPEGSVSTLKIQRTQQEDSAVYLCASSSPNEQFFGPGTRLTVL.

The chain couples TRBV5-5 to TRBJ1-6, with D maybe TRBD1 (5 bases). Germline V gives CDR1 SGHKS, CDR2 YYEKEE (reference sequence). CDR3 length: 13 residues. With 2 bases removed from V and 5 bases from J, the gap between germline ends came to 5 bases. In nucleotides, the CDR3 is TGTGCCAGCAGCTTCAGGGATAATTCACCCCTCCACTTT. It specifies CASSFRDNSPLHF.